This T cell receptor (beta chain) is from a study of human T cells and chemical hapten exposure listed by TCRdb under 2021. Some background on the complete study: For sensitization, 2% DPC in acetone was applied to a roughly 2 cm by roughly 2 cm area of upper inner arm skin. Throughout the roughly 25-week study period, patients were also given weekly therapeutic DPC doses on the scalp. Patch testing on the upper back used Finn chambers containing 0.01% DPC, with scoring done after 6 days according to International Contact Dermatitis Research Group standards. The patient cohort, mostly female, included alopecia areata with under or over 50% scalp involvement, alopecia totalis and alopecia universalis. Libraries were combined into a pool for sequencing, and differences in TCR yield between samples came mainly from small differences in library volumes within the pool. In alopecia patients, the study followed how the peripheral blood TCR repertoire changed in vivo over primary and secondary sensitization to diphenylcyclopropenone (DPC), a hapten. Blood was sampled from patients pre-sensitization (week 0) and at 2, 6 and about 24 weeks after DPC sensitization. Twenty-nine alopecia patients provided blood for TCR sequencing at one to four time points (pre-sensitization, 2, 6 and 24 weeks). On the study overall, not on this receptor specifically: Patch test score was positively correlated with the number of PT1 expanded TCRs, with significance at thresholds 8, 16 and 32 but not at 4. Repeated subsampling changed both the strength of the expansion versus patch-test correlation and the threshold at which that correlation became significant. Significantly more large CDR3 similarity clusters were formed by expanded TCRs than by pre-sensitization or healthy control sets, consistent with antigen-driven responses. DPC sensitization did not change the number of TCRs with a frequency above 1 in 1000, and there was no evidence of changes in global repertoire structure. All patients had alopecia, a presumed autoimmune disease, so their immune response might differ from that of healthy individuals.

The CDR3 runs 14 amino acids, cysteine and phenylalanine included. Just the 42-base CDR3 DNA is kept, in frame starting at base 1. The germline V gene provides CDR1 KGHSH and CDR2 LQKENI. Unmatched junction bases come to 0, with V trimmed by 2 bases and J by 4 bases. Library creation used RACE. The data were produced on a NextSeq 500. During library preparation, unique molecular identifiers were attached to individual cDNA molecules so that TCRs could be counted quantitatively and reproducibly. Both TCR alpha and TCR beta chains were sequenced from each blood RNA sample. The authors' pipeline ran thus. Samples had a median of roughly 87,000 TCRs, with a range from about 23,224 to 700,000. V, J and CDR3 annotation of the TCR reads was carried out using the Decombinator software suite. For PS versus PT1 abundance plots, all samples were subsampled to the same number of TCRs (28,000). TCRs were defined as expanded if absent before sensitization and observed at least eight times at the 2-week time point. Using fastp at Q25 and MiXCR, TCRdb reprocessed the public reads and kept productive beta chains. Each record represents a unique CDR3 protein, reported with the most common genes and DNA among its rows. The authors' filters were not applied to this entry. For this sample there are a few hundred thousand distinct CDR3 sequences; 4.8% appear just once. The top ten clones comprise about 2.2% of the sample.

This clonotype was counted at least ten times. Its binding antigen is unknown. The record has no base qualities; no much larger clone is one base away. The time point label corresponds to: patch test 1, 2 weeks after DPC sensitization. In light of the paper, this sample's treatment or condition label describes: therapeutic diphenylcyclopropenone sensitization with weekly scalp DPC. At each patch-test visit, blood was drawn before the patch test was applied. Patients were considered eligible if aged 18 to 70, diagnosed with alopecia and deemed suitable for DPC therapy, and patients were excluded if pregnant. Total RNA was extracted from unfractionated whole blood that had been collected in Tempus Blood RNA tubes.

Specimen: whole blood, collected in connection with sensitization to the hapten diphenylcyclopropenone (DPC). The rearrangement joined TRBV18 to TRBJ1-1; TRBD1 agrees with 11 junctional bases. The TCR was taken from a woman aged 50 to 60 with alopecia areata. Some clones in this sample may be carry-over from other donors' samples. The DNA is as follows: TGTGCCAGCTCACCAGGACAGGGGGCCACTGAAGCTTTCTTT. Its protein is CASSPGQGATEAFF. With all but the CDR3 taken from the reference TRBV18 and TRBJ1-1 genes, the full variable domain is: NAGVMQNPRHLVRRRGQEARLRCSPMKGHSHVYWYRQLPEEGLKFMVYLQKENIIDESGMPKERFSAEFPKEGPSILRIQQVVRGDSAAYFCASSPGQGATEAFFGQGTRLTVV.